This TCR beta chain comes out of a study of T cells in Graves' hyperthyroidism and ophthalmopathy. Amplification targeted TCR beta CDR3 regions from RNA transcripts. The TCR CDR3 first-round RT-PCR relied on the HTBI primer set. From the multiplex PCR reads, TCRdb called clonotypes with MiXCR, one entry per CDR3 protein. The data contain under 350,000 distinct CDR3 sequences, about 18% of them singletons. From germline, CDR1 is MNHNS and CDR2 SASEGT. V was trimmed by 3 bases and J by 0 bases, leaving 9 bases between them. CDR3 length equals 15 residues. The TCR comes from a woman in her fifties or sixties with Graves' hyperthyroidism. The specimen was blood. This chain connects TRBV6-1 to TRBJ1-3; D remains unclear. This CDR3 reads CASSEGFNSGNTIYF. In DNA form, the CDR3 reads TGTGCCAGCAGTGAGGGATTTAACTCTGGAAACACCATATATTTT.